This TCR beta chain was captured in a study of cytomegalovirus exposure and HLA in healthy donors. Study at large: The approximately 720 first-cohort repertoires and the 95 to 150 validation repertoires shared the same platform, a later analysis reported. Study findings and constraints: Reports showed the classifier diagnosing cytomegalovirus status with high specificity and sensitivity. The listing of 150 to 200 TCR beta chains classed them as cytomegalovirus-associated.

The validation cohort, a group of around 120 subjects, included the donors and was separate from the approximately 680-subject first cohort. The length of the CDR3 is 13 residues. Germline CDR1 is SGDLS and CDR2 is YYNGEE. Between the trimmed V and J ends, which lost 4 bases and 15 bases, there was a span of 20 bases. The repertoire was sequenced with immunoSEQ multiplex PCR; TCRdb's copy has only in-frame clones and lacks some. The repertoire includes about 240,000 clones, roughly 86% of them detected once, and around 1.3% sits in the top ten. Details on this clone: Its antigen is not known.

The clonotype originates from a woman aged 25 to 39 in good health and CMV-seropositive. The chain is built from TRBV9 and TRBJ2-4, with D possibly being TRBD2 (7 bases). Sample: PBMCs. CDR3 loop: CASSRLLGGRVYF. The CDR3 region has the DNA TGTGCCAGCAGCCGCCTATTGGGGGGGCGGGTGTACTTC.